This is a list of T cell receptor beta chains from one sample in a study of cytomegalovirus exposure and HLA in healthy donors. This table comes from immunoSEQ multiplex PCR, and its TCRdb copy is limited to in-frame clones, with some not included. This table holds around 150,000 clones, around 89% found once. The sequencing sample was made of PBMCs. These receptors originate from a man aged 18 to 30 in good health and CMV-seronegative. CDR3s include the opening cysteine and the closing phenylalanine or tryptophan. Fields, in order: CDR3 protein, D gene, J gene, V gene. A D gene is named only where the DNA matches it firmly.

CASSHPLNTEAFF,.,TRBJ1-1,TRBV4-1
CASSARTGGGGYTF,TRBD1,TRBJ1-2,TRBV5-4
CASKPVPGQGPYF,TRBD1,TRBJ2-7,TRBV2
CASSPTTSTYEQYF,TRBD2,TRBJ2-7,TRBV5-1
CASSLAGNQPQHF,.,TRBJ1-5,TRBV5-4
CASSPLAGGNTGELFF,TRBD2,TRBJ2-2,TRBV5-1
CASSSGVGETQYF,.,TRBJ2-5,TRBV7-2
CASSVNRGVNTEAFF,TRBD1,TRBJ1-1,TRBV5-6
CASSDREEQPQHF,.,TRBJ1-5,TRBV2
CASSLFVRQETQYF,.,TRBJ2-5,TRBV5-1
CASRDQGSGNTIYF,.,TRBJ1-3,TRBV5-4
CASSYSQANTEAFF,.,TRBJ1-1,TRBV6-5
CASTAASSYNEQFF,.,TRBJ2-1,TRBV2
CASSSSWDRDSYEQYF,TRBD1,TRBJ2-7,TRBV7-9
CASSLGRVLVNQPQHF,.,TRBJ1-5,TRBV13
CASSLVARQGPYEQYF,TRBD1,TRBJ2-7,TRBV28
CASSLVEAGPGYGYTF,.,TRBJ1-2,TRBV7-6
CASSQQDRANYNEQFF,TRBD1,TRBJ2-1,TRBV4-2
CSLSGTGDETQYF,TRBD1,TRBJ2-5,TRBV29-1
CASSQGQGTTEAFF,.,TRBJ1-1,TRBV14
CASSLRGSDEQYF,.,TRBJ2-7,TRBV27
CASSSQGASYNEQFF,TRBD1,TRBJ2-1,TRBV7-7
CASGLPIGLKSNQPQHF,.,TRBJ1-5,TRBV12-5
CASSTQRTENYGYTF,.,TRBJ1-2,TRBV19
CASSSQYNEQFF,.,TRBJ2-1,TRBV7-6
CAISEVRSTDTQYF,.,TRBJ2-3,TRBV10-3
CASSPGIAERATQYF,.,TRBJ2-3,TRBV5-1
CASSPQGVMNTEAFF,.,TRBJ1-1,TRBV7-6
CSVGQGGSDSPLHF,TRBD1,TRBJ1-6,TRBV29-1
CASSSGQGAYGYTF,TRBD1,TRBJ1-2,TRBV2
CASSPTPATTSADTQYF,TRBD2,TRBJ2-3,TRBV9
CASSSVTVTGPMNTEAFF,.,TRBJ1-1,TRBV5-1
CASSYSVAGVADTQYF,TRBD2,TRBJ2-3,TRBV6-6
CASSLEGGGALETQYF,TRBD2,TRBJ2-5,TRBV28
CASSLEGRNSPLHF,.,TRBJ1-6,TRBV27
CASSAGYDTGELFF,.,TRBJ2-2,TRBV27
CASSSRGNSYEQYF,.,TRBJ2-7,TRBV7-2
CASVGSFLDPSPYEQYF,.,TRBJ2-7,TRBV2
CASSYSSGTDTEAFF,.,TRBJ1-1,TRBV6-5
CTSSQESSGAPEAFF,.,TRBJ1-1,TRBV1
CASSPDRGDEQFF,.,TRBJ2-1,TRBV6-5
CASSLEVLGPQHF,.,TRBJ1-5,TRBV7-6
CASSALLAGGTDTQYF,TRBD2,TRBJ2-3,TRBV6-1
CASRGQGETEAFF,TRBD1,TRBJ1-1,TRBV6-5
CATRDRGDAGELFF,TRBD1,TRBJ2-2,TRBV13
CASRLRGGSNEKLFF,.,TRBJ1-4,TRBV7-2
CASSAGGTDSGNTIYF,TRBD1,TRBJ1-3,TRBV18
CAWSWRGLGRAEAFF,.,TRBJ1-1,TRBV30
CASTSNYGYTF,.,TRBJ1-2,TRBV19
CASSVNQGTQPQHF,.,TRBJ1-5,TRBV9
CASSQDLTDSYSGANVLTF,.,TRBJ2-6,TRBV4-1
CASSQVGSDQETQYF,.,TRBJ2-5,TRBV4-2
CASSDKTSLPYEQYF,TRBD2,TRBJ2-7,TRBV27
CSVDRGSSTEAFF,.,TRBJ1-1,TRBV29-1
CASSPPRAGTLSPLHF,.,TRBJ1-6,TRBV18
CASSQDFQGGAFF,.,TRBJ1-1,TRBV4-3
CASSGGDSVFYEQYF,.,TRBJ2-7,TRBV11-2
CASSSTGRLAPLHF,.,TRBJ1-6,TRBV6-5
CASSLVPGTSYEQYF,.,TRBJ2-7,TRBV5-6
CASSRQATTQETQYF,.,TRBJ2-5,TRBV5-1